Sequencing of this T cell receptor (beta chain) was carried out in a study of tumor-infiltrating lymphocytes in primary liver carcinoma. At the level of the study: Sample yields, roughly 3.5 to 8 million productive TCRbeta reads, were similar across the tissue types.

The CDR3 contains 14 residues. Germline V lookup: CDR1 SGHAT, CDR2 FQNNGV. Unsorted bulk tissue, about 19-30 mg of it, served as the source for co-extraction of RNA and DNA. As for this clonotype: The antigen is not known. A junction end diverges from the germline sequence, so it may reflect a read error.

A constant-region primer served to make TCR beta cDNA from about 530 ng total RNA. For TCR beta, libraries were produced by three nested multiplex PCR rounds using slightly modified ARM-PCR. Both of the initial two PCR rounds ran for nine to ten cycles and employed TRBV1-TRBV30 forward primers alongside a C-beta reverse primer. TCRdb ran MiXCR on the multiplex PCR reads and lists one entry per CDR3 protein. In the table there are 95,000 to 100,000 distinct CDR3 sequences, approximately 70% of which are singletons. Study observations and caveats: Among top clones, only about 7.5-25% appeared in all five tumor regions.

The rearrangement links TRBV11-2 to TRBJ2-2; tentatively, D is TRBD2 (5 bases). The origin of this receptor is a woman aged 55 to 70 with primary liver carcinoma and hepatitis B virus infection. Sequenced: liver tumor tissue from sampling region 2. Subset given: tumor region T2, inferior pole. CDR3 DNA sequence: TGTGTCAGCAGTAAAGGCCGGGAATCTGGGGAGCTGTTTTTT. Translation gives CVSSKGRESGELFF.